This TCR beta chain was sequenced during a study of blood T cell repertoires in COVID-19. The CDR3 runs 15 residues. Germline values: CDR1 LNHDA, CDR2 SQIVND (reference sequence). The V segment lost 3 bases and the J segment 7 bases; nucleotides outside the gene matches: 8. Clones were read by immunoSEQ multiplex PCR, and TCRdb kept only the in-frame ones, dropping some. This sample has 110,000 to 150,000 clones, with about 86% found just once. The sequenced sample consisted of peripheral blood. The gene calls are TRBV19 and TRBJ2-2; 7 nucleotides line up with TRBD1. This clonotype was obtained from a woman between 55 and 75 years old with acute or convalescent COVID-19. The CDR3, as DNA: TGTGCCAGTAGTATCGACAGGGAGATGGACGGGGAGCTGTTTTTT. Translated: CASSIDREMDGELFF.